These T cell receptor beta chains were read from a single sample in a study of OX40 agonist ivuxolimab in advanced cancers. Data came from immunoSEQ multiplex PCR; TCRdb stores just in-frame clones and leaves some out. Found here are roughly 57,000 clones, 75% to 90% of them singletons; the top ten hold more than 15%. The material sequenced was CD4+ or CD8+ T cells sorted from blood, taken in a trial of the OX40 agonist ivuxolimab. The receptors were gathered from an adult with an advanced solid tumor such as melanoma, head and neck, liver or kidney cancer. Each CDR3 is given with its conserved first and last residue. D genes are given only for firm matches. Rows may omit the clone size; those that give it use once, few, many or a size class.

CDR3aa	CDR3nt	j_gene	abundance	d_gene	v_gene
CASSGGRAGTGELFF	TGTGCCAGCAGTGGGGGGAGGGCGGGCACCGGGGAGCTGTTTTTT	TRBJ2-2	.	TRBD2	TRBV6-1
CAWVVGRGTEAFF	TGTGCCTGGGTTGTAGGGAGAGGCACTGAAGCTTTCTTT	TRBJ1-1	.	.	TRBV30
CASSTGTTSYEQYF	TGTGCCAGCAGTACCGGGACTACCTCCTACGAGCAGTACTTC	TRBJ2-7	.	TRBD2	TRBV11-2
CASSLLKTAHKSAQHF	TGCGCCAGCAGCCTCCTAAAGACGGCACACAAATCAGCCCAGCATTTT	TRBJ1-5	.	.	TRBV5-1
CASSPSGTSYNEQFF	TGTGCCAGCTCACCCTCAGGGACCTCCTACAATGAGCAGTTCTTC	TRBJ2-1	.	.	TRBV18
CASSSQGSPLHF	TGTGCCAGCAGTTCACAGGGTTCACCCCTCCACTTT	TRBJ1-6	.	.	TRBV28
CASSFRDRATYEQYF	TGTGCCAGTAGTTTCCGGGACAGGGCTACCTACGAGCAGTACTTC	TRBJ2-7	.	TRBD1	TRBV19
CASSQVGIGYEQYF	TGTGCCAGCAGCCAAGTGGGTATAGGGTACGAGCAGTACTTC	TRBJ2-7	.	.	TRBV14
CASSPRVLAGDQTSRYNEQFF	TGTGCCAGCTCACCACGAGTCCTAGCGGGAGACCAAACATCGAGATACAATGAGCAGTTCTTC	TRBJ2-1	.	TRBD2	TRBV18
CASSTGRAYEQYF	TGTGCCAGCAGTACGGGACGCGCCTACGAGCAGTACTTC	TRBJ2-7	once	.	TRBV7-2
CASSPAVSQPQHF	TGTGCCAGCAGCCCTGCCGTTAGTCAGCCCCAGCATTTT	TRBJ1-5	few	.	TRBV4-2
CASSLEGYRSGRAADTQYF	TGTGCCAGCAGCTTAGAAGGTTATCGGAGCGGGAGGGCTGCAGATACGCAGTATTTT	TRBJ2-3	.	TRBD2	TRBV7-9
CASSPGRVYTEAFF	TGTGCCAGCTCACCAGGGCGGGTGTACACTGAAGCTTTCTTT	TRBJ1-1	.	.	TRBV18
CASSLALSSYEQYF	TGTGCCAGCAGCTTAGCGCTGAGCTCCTACGAGCAGTACTTC	TRBJ2-7	.	.	TRBV7-8
CASSLGLHIALQETQYF	TGCGCCAGCAGCTTGGGGCTCCATATAGCGTTACAAGAGACCCAGTACTTC	TRBJ2-5	.	.	TRBV5-1
CASSATSGRAQETQYF	TGCGCCAGCAGCGCGACTAGCGGGAGGGCCCAAGAGACCCAGTACTTC	TRBJ2-5	few	TRBD2	TRBV4-1
CASSGNTGELFF	TGTGCCAGCAGCGGTAACACCGGGGAGCTGTTTTTT	TRBJ2-2	.	.	TRBV6-5
CASKVEGLFRYSNQPQHF	TGTGCCAGCAAGGTAGAGGGGTTATTTCGGTATAGCAATCAGCCCCAGCATTTT	TRBJ1-5	.	.	TRBV28
CASSLVAAGVSEQYF	TGTGCCAGCAGCTTAGTCGCGGCGGGAGTTTCCGAGCAGTACTTC	TRBJ2-7	.	TRBD2	TRBV7-9
CASIPSGRAIFDGELFF	TGTGCCAGCATTCCTAGCGGGAGGGCCATTTTTGACGGGGAGCTGTTTTTT	TRBJ2-2	.	TRBD2	TRBV28
CASRYRDSEQYF	TGTGCCAGCAGGTACAGGGATAGCGAGCAGTACTTC	TRBJ2-7	.	.	TRBV6-6
CASSLRLAGNNEQYF	TGTGCCAGCAGTCTTCGACTAGCGGGAAATAACGAGCAGTACTTC	TRBJ2-7	.	TRBD2	TRBV2
CASSRRGIQETQYF	TGTGCCAGCAGTCGACGTGGGATCCAAGAGACCCAGTACTTC	TRBJ2-5	.	.	TRBV9